This T cell receptor beta chain was recorded in a study of T cell responses to AZD1222 COVID-19 vaccine. As for this clone: Its antigen is not identified.

Between the trimmed V and J ends, which lost 3 bases and 6 bases, there was a span of 12 bases. CDR1 SGHAT and CDR2 FQNNGV come from the germline V gene. This CDR3 region has 14 residues. Study-level findings and limits: Donor demographics were predominantly white British with a female majority; clonal diversity may be underestimated.

TCRdb's copy holds only in-frame clones and misses some; the assay was immunoSEQ multiplex PCR. The table lists under 150,000 clones, 92% of them singletons. The sequence came from an adult who received the AZD1222 COVID-19 vaccine. The sample consisted of peripheral blood, taken 28 days after the second AZD1222 dose. The chain joins TRBV11-2 to TRBJ2-1; weak D call: TRBD1 (6 bases). CDR3: CASSFSLGANEQFF. The CDR3 bases are TGTGCCAGCAGCTTCAGCCTGGGGGCCAATGAGCAGTTCTTC.